The 9 T cell receptor beta chains presented below share a single source sample, sequenced in a study of T cell clones after liver transplantation. Sequencing was performed with immunoSEQ multiplex PCR; in TCRdb, only in-frame clones are kept and a portion is missing. The sample has 95,000 to 130,000 clones, about nine tenths seen once. Sample: CD4+ T cells from blood, taken 12 months after liver transplant. These receptors came from a human patient who received a liver transplant. Some of these T cells may belong to the graft donor.

The rearrangement links TRBV7-9 to TRBJ2-7; TRBD2 matches at 11 bases. The CDR3 has 17 residues. Germline CDR1 SEHNR, CDR2 FQNEAQ (reference sequence). The J segment lost 0 bases and the V segment lost 5 bases, leaving 9 bases of the junction unmatched. The CDR3 spells CASSARRLAGFSYEQYF. The DNA for the CDR3 is TGTGCCAGCAGCGCCCGCCGACTAGCGGGATTCTCCTACGAGCAGTACTTC.

The gene calls are TRBV7-3 and TRBJ2-3; possible D gene TRBD2, 6 bases. The CDR3 loop spans 15 amino acids. Germline values: CDR1 SGHTA, CDR2 FQGTGA. V was trimmed by 7 bases and J by 0 bases, leaving 14 bases between them. The CDR3 sequence is CASTLTGTSTDTQYF. The CDR3, as DNA: TGTGCCAGCACCCTGACCGGGACTAGCACAGATACGCAGTATTTT.

In this sample, this clone turned up once. The chain couples TRBV30 to TRBJ2-5; no definite D call. The CDR3 totals 12 residues. CDR1 and CDR2 (germline): GTSNPN, SVGIG (reference sequence). V lost 4 bases, J lost 1 base, and 7 bases lay in between. Here the CDR3 DNA reads TGTGCCTGGACGATCGGCCAAGAGACCCAGTACTTC. This gives the protein CAWTIGQETQYF.

This chain links TRBV19 with TRBJ1-4; D may be TRBD1 (5 bases). Trimming took off 4 bases at V and 5 bases at J, with 26 bases between the two ends. The CDR3 covers 19 residues. Germline V gene sequence: CDR1 LNHDA, CDR2 SQIVND (reference sequence). The CDR3 protein is CASSTRKGTFSRLNEKLFF. CDR3 DNA: TGTGCCAGTAGTACCCGGAAAGGGACCTTTTCCCGACTCAATGAAAAACTGTTTTTT. The whole variable domain, remainder taken from reference TRBV19 and TRBJ1-4, is DGGITQSPKYLFRKEGQNVTLSCEQNLNHDAMYWYRQDPGQGLRLIYYSQIVNDFQKGDIAEGYSVSREKKESFPLTVTSAQKNPTAFYLCASSTRKGTFSRLNEKLFFGSGTQLSVL.

The J gene is TRBJ1-4, the V gene TRBV11-3, with 9 bases that match TRBD1. Germline trimming cut 5 bases from V and 6 bases from J; bases unmatched to any gene: 7. Germline lookup yields CDR1 SGHNT and CDR2 YENEEA. This CDR3 has 15 residues. The CDR3 region has the DNA TGTGCCAGCAGCCCCAGGACAGGGGAGGATGAAAAACTGTTTTTT. It specifies CASSPRTGEDEKLFF.

The J gene is TRBJ2-3, the V gene TRBV27, with TRBD1 identical over 7 bases. V lost 2 bases, J lost 4 bases, and 9 bases stayed unmatched. Germline lookup yields CDR1 MNHEY and CDR2 SMNVEV (reference sequence). The CDR3 totals 16 residues. CDR3 protein: CASSLLGTEDSDTQYF. The CDR3 DNA sequence: TGTGCCAGCAGTTTACTCGGGACAGAGGATTCAGATACGCAGTATTTT.

The V gene is TRBV2, the J gene TRBJ2-3; 12 bases map to TRBD2. Germline CDR1 SNHLY, CDR2 FYNNEI. This CDR3 is 14 amino acids long. Trimming took 6 bases from V and 3 from J; bases not matched to a gene: 1. The CDR3 nucleotides read TGTGCCAGCAGACTAGCGGGAGGTACAGATACGCAGTATTTT. Amino acid sequence: CASRLAGGTDTQYF.

This chain uses TRBV19 with TRBJ2-3; a possible D gene is TRBD2 (6 bases). The CDR3 is 15 amino acids. The germline V and J ends were trimmed by 3 bases and 5 bases, with 15 bases remaining between them. Germline V gene lookup returns CDR1 LNHDA and CDR2 SQIVND (reference sequence). In DNA, the CDR3 is TGTGCCAGTAGTATCGCGGAGGGCCAAGGAGATACGCAGTATTTT. Residues: CASSIAEGQGDTQYF.

This clone has more than one count but fewer than ten. The chain uses TRBV18 and TRBJ1-1, with D possibly TRBD1 on 6 matching bases. The ends were cut back, 1 base at V and 1 base at J, with 13 bases in the middle. Per the germline V gene, CDR1 is KGHSH and CDR2 is LQKENI. This CDR3 region has 16 residues. The CDR3 region has the DNA TGTGCCAGCTCACCACTTCCGACAGGCAAGAACACTGAAGCTTTCTTT. Its translation is CASSPLPTGKNTEAFF.